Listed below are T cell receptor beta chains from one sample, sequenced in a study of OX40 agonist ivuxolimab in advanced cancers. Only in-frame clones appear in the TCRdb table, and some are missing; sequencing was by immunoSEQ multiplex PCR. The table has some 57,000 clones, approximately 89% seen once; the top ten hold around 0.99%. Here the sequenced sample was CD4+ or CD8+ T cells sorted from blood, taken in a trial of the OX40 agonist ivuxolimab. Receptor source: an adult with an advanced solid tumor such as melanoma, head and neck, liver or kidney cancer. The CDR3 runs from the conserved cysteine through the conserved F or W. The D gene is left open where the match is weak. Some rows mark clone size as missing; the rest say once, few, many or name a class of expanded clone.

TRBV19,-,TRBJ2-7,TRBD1,TGTGCCAGTAGTATAGGACAGGGGGCCTTAAACGAGCAGTACTTC,CASSIGQGALNEQYF
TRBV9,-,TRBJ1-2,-,TGTGCCAGCACCCTCCAAGGGGACTATGGCTACACCTTC,CASTLQGDYGYTF
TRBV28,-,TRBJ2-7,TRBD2,TGTGCCAGCAGTAGTCTAGCGGCGGTGGGGTTC,CASSSLAAVGF
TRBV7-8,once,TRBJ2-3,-,TGTGCCAGCAGCGACCGGCCCGGGGTCGGGAGCCGGGGAGATACGCAGTATTTT,CASSDRPGVGSRGDTQYF
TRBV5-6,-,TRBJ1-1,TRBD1,TGTGCCAGCAGCACGCCGGGACAGGGAATCTCTGAAGCTTTCTTT,CASSTPGQGISEAFF
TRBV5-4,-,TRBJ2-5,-,TGTGCCAGCAGCTTGGGGACCAAAGCTGGGGCGACCCAGTACTTC,CASSLGTKAGATQYF
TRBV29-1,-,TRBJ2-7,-,TGCAGCGCCTATTCCGGCCTGGGGGACTCCTACGAGCAGTACTTC,CSAYSGLGDSYEQYF
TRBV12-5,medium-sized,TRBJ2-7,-,TGTGCTAGTGCCGGACCAGGGGCGGGTGGCGAGCAGTACTTC,CASAGPGAGGEQYF
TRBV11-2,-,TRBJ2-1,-,TGTGCCAGCAGCTTGGGGCAAGCGGTCGATGAGCAGTTCTTC,CASSLGQAVDEQFF
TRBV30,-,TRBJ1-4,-,TGTGCCTCAACCCCGAGGGGGGGGGAAAAACTGTTTTTT,CASTPRGGEKLFF
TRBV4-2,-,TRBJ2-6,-,TGTGCCAGCAGCCAAGAGGGGCCCCGCTCTGGGGCCAACGTCCTGACTTTC,CASSQEGPRSGANVLTF
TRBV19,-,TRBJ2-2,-,TGTGCCAGTAGTCGGTTCAGAGACACGGGCGGGGAGCTGTTTTTT,CASSRFRDTGGELFF
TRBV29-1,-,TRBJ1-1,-,TGCAGCGCCGGAGGACAGCAGAACACTGAAGCTTTCTTT,CSAGGQQNTEAFF
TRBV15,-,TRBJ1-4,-,TGTGCCACCAGCCCCGACCTACAGTCAGAAAAACTGTTTTTT,CATSPDLQSEKLFF
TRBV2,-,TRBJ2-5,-,TGTGCCAGCAGGCTCGACAACCAAGAGACCCAGTACTTC,CASRLDNQETQYF
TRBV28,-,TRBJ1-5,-,TGTGCCAGCAGCCGAACGAGGGACGGCGTCCATCAGCCCCAGCATTTT,CASSRTRDGVHQPQHF